This paragraph covers one T cell receptor beta chain sequence. Its cognate antigen is unknown. Included in the TCR beta cDNA libraries were unique molecular identifiers. The yield from about 1 to 10 million T cells was 500,000 or so cDNA molecules in total. TCRdb reprocessed the PCR reads via MiXCR and lists one record per CDR3 protein. The sample shows 650,000 to 850,000 distinct CDR3 sequences, 53% of them seen only once. The data derive from a study of post-analysis software for immune sequencing data. Study information: Relapsing-remitting, secondary progressive and progressive-relapsing multiple sclerosis courses were included.

Study-wide findings and caveats: Patients carried five TRBV segments more frequently than controls did, and TRBV5-6, TRBV5-1 and TRBV20-1 were among them. F measure showed strong co-clustering of same-batch samples. Multiple sclerosis patients showed significantly lower normalized Chao1 diversity than controls did.

CDR3 length: 12 amino acids. The germline CDR1 and CDR2 sequences are DFQATT and SNEGSKA (reference sequence). The chain combines TRBV20-1 with TRBJ2-5; D not certain. Near its end, the DNA agrees better with TRBJ2-7, so the J call may be wrong. The TCR comes from a girl between 10 and 17 years old with multiple sclerosis. The sequenced material came from blood. The CDR3 nucleotides read TGCAGTGCTAGAGTAAAAGAATACGAGCAGTACTTC. This sequence encodes CSARVKEYEQYF.